The clone carrying this TCR beta chain was detected once. The sample is drawn from a study of blood T cell repertoires in COVID-19. For the study at large: Some COVID-19 samples were acute and others convalescent; all came from the United States, Italy and Spain. The analysed material was cDNA or gDNA that came from T cells, B-cell-depleted T cells, or PBMCs.

Original data processing: Using reference gene primer amplification, nucleated cell counts were estimated. Profiled with immunoSEQ multiplex PCR; TCRdb holds only in-frame clones, not every one. V and J calls and clone size are as listed in that table; D and trimming were resolved from the DNA. The table shows some 150,000 clones, with about 76% occurring only once. This CDR3 has 15 amino acids. CDR1 is MGHRA and CDR2 is YSYEKL in the germline V gene. V lost 3 bases to trimming and J lost 8 bases, with 16 bases between them. The chain recombines TRBV4-1 with TRBJ1-4; D ambiguous. The material sequenced was peripheral blood. This receptor was taken from a woman aged 60-75 years with active or convalescent COVID-19. In nucleotides, the CDR3 is TGCGCCAGCAGCCAGGCGGCGGGCGGTAAGGAAAAACTGTTTTTT. Translation: CASSQAAGGKEKLFF.